Detailed here is one T cell receptor beta chain. The antigen this receptor binds is unknown. No much larger clone exists at a distance of one base, and base qualities are not known. This entry belongs to a study of graft-versus-host responses after intestinal transplantation (dated by TCRdb to the early 2020s). With regard to the full study: The transplants that recipients received were multivisceral, liver-intestinal, or isolated intestinal. Anti-thymocyte globulin induction was given to all recipients, followed by maintenance tacrolimus and steroids for approximately three years. After intestinal transplantation, graft-versus-host and host-versus-graft alloreactive T cell clones were followed in the graft, circulation and bone marrow using bulk TCR-beta CDR3 sequencing. Alloreactive clones were identified by sequencing pre-transplant mixed lymphocyte reaction products and comparing these products with unstimulated pre-transplant donor and recipient T cells. A cohort of under 30 intestinal transplant recipients, including one retransplant, was enrolled, and a few patients lacking pretransplant specimens were excluded. Donor T cell macrochimerism was defined as a peak of at least 4% donor T cells among recipient peripheral blood mononuclear cells. Instead of going to the commercial service, samples from a few later patients were sequenced in-house on an Illumina MiSeq and processed with MiXCR.

Taken from cysteine to phenylalanine, the CDR3 has 15 residues. Only the CDR3 part of the read is kept: 45 bases, read in frame from the first base. Ends trimmed: V by 7 bases, J by 5 bases; bases unmatched to a gene: 11. The CDR1 and CDR2 encoded by the germline V gene (reference sequence) are LNHDA and SQIVND. Libraries were constructed by the immunoSEQ multiplex PCR assay. High-throughput TCR-beta CDR3 sequencing of genomic DNA from most patients was performed by Adaptive Biotechnologies. As for the authors' bioinformatics: TCR sequencing data were retrieved from Adaptive's ImmunoSEQ software for about 17 patients, whereas three other patients were processed with MiXCR and VDJtools. CDR3 nucleotide sequences shared between donor and recipient were removed because their origin could not be assigned. Alloreactive clones required at least 2-fold expansion over unstimulated cells and minimum CFSE-low frequency of 0.002% (template counts) or 0.001% (read counts). A clone was considered mappable if detected in the sequenced pre-transplant spleen, lymph node, or MLR CFSE-low populations of the donor or recipient. Cumulative frequency of alloreactive clones was calculated as a percentage of all sequences weighted by copy number. This immuneACCESS table, as held by TCRdb, lists in-frame sequences with V and J called but not all clones. Of the missing ones, under half trace to an unresolved V gene in checked studies; the others have no known cause. V, J and clone size were drawn from that table, and D and trimming were deduced from the DNA. This sample lists 10,000 to 15,000 clones; about 93% were detected once. The ten largest clonotypes hold more than 20% of the sample.

Results the study describes overall, beyond this receptor: The conclusions were limited by the relatively low number and heterogeneity of the intestinal transplant patients. Early after transplant, declines in HvG clones were associated with peak levels of circulating GvH clones. GvH clones turned up in recipient bone marrow, with some appearing earlier in ileal mucosa or blood, a pattern consistent with an intestinal mucosal origin. High GvH to HvG T cell clonal ratios were observed in the allografts of patients with donor T cell macrochimerism.

Blood samples were collected up to 4 times in the first month after transplant and then at least monthly when available. Here the sequenced sample was PBMCs, taken just under 110 days after intestinal transplant. The clonotype was recovered from a human patient who received an intestinal transplant, so some T cells may come from the graft donor. The sequence links TRBV19 to TRBJ1-1; 9 middle bases align to TRBD1. The encoded CDR3 is CASTSQGAGRTEAFF. The base sequence is TGTGCCAGTACGTCACAGGGGGCCGGTCGTACTGAAGCTTTCTTT.